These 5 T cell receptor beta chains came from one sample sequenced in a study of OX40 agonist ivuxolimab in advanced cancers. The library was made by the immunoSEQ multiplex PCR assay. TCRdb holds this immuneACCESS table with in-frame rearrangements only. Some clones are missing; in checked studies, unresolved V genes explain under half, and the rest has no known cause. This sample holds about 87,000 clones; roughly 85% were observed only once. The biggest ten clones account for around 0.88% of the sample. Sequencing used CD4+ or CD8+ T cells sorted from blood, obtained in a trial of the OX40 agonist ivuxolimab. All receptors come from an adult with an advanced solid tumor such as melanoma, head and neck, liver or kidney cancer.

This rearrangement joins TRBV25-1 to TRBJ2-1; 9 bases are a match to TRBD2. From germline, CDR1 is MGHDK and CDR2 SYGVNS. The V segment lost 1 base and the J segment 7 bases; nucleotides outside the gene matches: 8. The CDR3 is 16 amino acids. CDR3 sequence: CASSEWGGGALNEQFF. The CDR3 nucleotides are TGTGCCAGCAGTGAATGGGGCGGGGGGGCCTTGAATGAGCAGTTCTTC.

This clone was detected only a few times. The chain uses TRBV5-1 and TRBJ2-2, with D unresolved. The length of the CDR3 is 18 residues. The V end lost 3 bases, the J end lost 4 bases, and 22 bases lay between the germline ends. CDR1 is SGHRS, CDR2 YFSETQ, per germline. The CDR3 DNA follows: TGCGCCAGCAGCTCCTTCTCTCTTTCGGCTATCTCCACCGGGGAGCTGTTTTTT. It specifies CASSSFSLSAISTGELFF.

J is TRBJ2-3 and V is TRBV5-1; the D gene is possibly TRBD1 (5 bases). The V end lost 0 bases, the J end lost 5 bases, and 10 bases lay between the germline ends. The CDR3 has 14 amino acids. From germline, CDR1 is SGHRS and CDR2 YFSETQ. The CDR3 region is CASSLGQPRDTQYF. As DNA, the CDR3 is TGCGCCAGCAGCTTGGGACAGCCGCGAGATACGCAGTATTTT.

CDR3 loop: CASKGTGNSPLHF. DNA for the CDR3: TGTGCCAGCAAGGGGACAGGGAATTCACCCCTCCACTTT. The chain has TRBV6-1 and TRBJ1-6, with TRBD1 matching 9 bases. Looked up from germline, CDR1 is MNHNS and CDR2 is SASEGT. This CDR3 is built from 13 residues. With 7 bases clipped from V and 7 bases from J, the junction kept 2 bases outside the gene matches.

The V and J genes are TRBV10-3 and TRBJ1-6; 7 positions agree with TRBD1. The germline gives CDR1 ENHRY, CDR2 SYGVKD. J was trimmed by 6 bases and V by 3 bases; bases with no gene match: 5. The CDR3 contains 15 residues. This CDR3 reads CAISDRGTANSPLHF. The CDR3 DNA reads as TGTGCCATCAGTGACCGCGGGACAGCTAATTCACCCCTCCACTTT.